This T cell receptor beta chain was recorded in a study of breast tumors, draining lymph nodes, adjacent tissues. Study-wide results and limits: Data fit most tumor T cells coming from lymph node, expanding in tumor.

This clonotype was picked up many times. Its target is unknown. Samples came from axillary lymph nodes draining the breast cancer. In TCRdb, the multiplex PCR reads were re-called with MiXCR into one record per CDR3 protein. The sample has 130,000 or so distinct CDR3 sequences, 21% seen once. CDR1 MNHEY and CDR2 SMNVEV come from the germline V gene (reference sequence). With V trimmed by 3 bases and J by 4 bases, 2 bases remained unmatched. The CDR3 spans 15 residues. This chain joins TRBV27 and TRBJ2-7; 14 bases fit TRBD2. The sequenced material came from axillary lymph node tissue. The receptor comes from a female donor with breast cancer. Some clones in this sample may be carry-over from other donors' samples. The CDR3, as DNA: TGTGCCAGCAGTTTCGGGACTAGCGGGAGTTACGAGCAGTACTTC. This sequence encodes CASSFGTSGSYEQYF.